This is a list of T cell receptor beta chains from one sample in a study of metastatic and nonmetastatic thyroid tumors. TCRdb re-called clones from the PCR reads using MiXCR. The sample has 14,000 to 15,000 clones, around 25% seen once; the top ten hold 6% to 8.5%. Input material: tumor tissue. The receptor source for this set is a female donor with papillary thyroid cancer or a benign thyroid nodule (not recorded which). Some clones in this sample may be carry-over from other donors' samples. Both conserved end residues are part of each CDR3. D genes are given only for firm matches. Where a row states a size, it is once, few, many or the class of an expanded clone; other rows omit it.

cdr3_nt,cdr3_aa,d_call,v_call,clone_size,j_call
TGTGCCAGCAGCCAAGATCTCGACAGGGTGCATGAGCAGTTCTTC,CASSQDLDRVHEQFF,TRBD1,TRBV4-2,many,TRBJ2-1
TGTGCCAGCAGCTTGGGTGGTGGGGCGTCTGGGGCCAACGTCCTGACTTTC,CASSLGGGASGANVLTF,NA,TRBV5-4,many,TRBJ2-6
TGTGCCAGCAGCTTACAGGGGGAAGAGCTGTTTTTT,CASSLQGEELFF,TRBD1,TRBV7-9,many,TRBJ2-2
TGTGCCAGCAGGGGGACAAGAGAAAACACCATATATTTT,CASRGTRENTIYF,NA,TRBV28,medium-sized,TRBJ1-3
TGTGCCAGCAGTGAAGAACAGGGGGGTAGCGATGAGCAGTTCTTC,CASSEEQGGSDEQFF,TRBD1,TRBV6-4,NA,TRBJ2-1
TGCGCCAGCAGTCGTTCGGGGCAGGATCCTAACGTTCAGTACTTC,CASSRSGQDPNVQYF,NA,TRBV5-1,NA,TRBJ2-4
TGCAGTGCTAGAGAGTCGCGGGGATTGGTCTACGAGCAGTACTTC,CSARESRGLVYEQYF,NA,TRBV20-1,NA,TRBJ2-7
TGTGCCAGCAGCGCTAAGGGCAGGGTGAATCAGCCCCAGCATTTT,CASSAKGRVNQPQHF,NA,TRBV28,few,TRBJ1-5
TGTGCCAGCAGCTCCGGACTAGCGGGAGTGGGTGAGCAGTACTTC,CASSSGLAGVGEQYF,TRBD2,TRBV11-2,NA,TRBJ2-7
TGTGCCAGCAGTCCCGGGACTAGCGGGGCATATGAGCAGTTCTTC,CASSPGTSGAYEQFF,TRBD2,TRBV28,many,TRBJ2-1
TGTGCCTGGAGTTCTACCCCAGATAGTGAGCAGTTCTTC,CAWSSTPDSEQFF,NA,TRBV30,few,TRBJ2-1
TGTGCCACCAGTTCGGGACTTCACAATGAGCAGTTCTTC,CATSSGLHNEQFF,NA,TRBV15,medium-sized,TRBJ2-1
TGCAGTGCTAGATGGGGTCCCGAGCAGTACTTC,CSARWGPEQYF,NA,TRBV20-1,many,TRBJ2-7
TGTGCCAGCAGCCGTCAGGAAATGAACACTGAAGCTTTCTTT,CASSRQEMNTEAFF,NA,TRBV3-1,NA,TRBJ1-1
TGTGCCAGTATGTTACTATCGGGAGGTGGGGCCAACGTCCTTACTTTC,CASMLLSGGGANVLTF,TRBD2,TRBV19,NA,TRBJ2-6
TGCGCCAGCAGTCCCTACCCGGGACAGGGGAGGGGACAGCGACGGCCCCAGCATTTT,CASSPYPGQGRGQRRPQHF,TRBD1,TRBV5-1,many,TRBJ1-5
TGTGCCAGCAGCGTCACTACAGGGGTGCGCGAGCAGTACTTC,CASSVTTGVREQYF,TRBD1,TRBV7-6,medium-sized,TRBJ2-7
TGTGCCAGCAGCCACCTTGTGACTCAAATCTACGAGCAGTACTTC,CASSHLVTQIYEQYF,NA,TRBV6-1,NA,TRBJ2-7
TGTGCCAGCAGCTCAGGGGGAGATACGCAGTATTTT,CASSSGGDTQYF,TRBD1,TRBV7-3,many,TRBJ2-3
TGTGCCAGCATGTGTAGTGGGAGTGTGCGTGAGCAGTACTTC,CASMCSGSVREQYF,NA,TRBV28,few,TRBJ2-7
TGTGCCAGCAGCCGAGAAGGGGGACCATTCTACGAGCAGTACTTC,CASSREGGPFYEQYF,NA,TRBV7-6,many,TRBJ2-7
TGTGCCAGCAGTGGCCCCGCGAGGACGCAGTATTTT,CASSGPARTQYF,NA,TRBV6-1,few,TRBJ2-3
TGCAGCGTTAGGAAGGCGCTGGGAAACACCATATATTTT,CSVRKALGNTIYF,NA,TRBV29-1,many,TRBJ1-3
TGTGCCAGCAGTGCAGGGTTTTTTAACACTGAAGCTTTCTTT,CASSAGFFNTEAFF,NA,TRBV27,few,TRBJ1-1
TGTGCCAGCAGCCGATCAGGCAAGGCTAACTATGGCTACACCTTC,CASSRSGKANYGYTF,NA,TRBV3-1,medium-sized,TRBJ1-2
TGCGCCAGCAGTTTTAGCGGGAGGCGGAATGAGCAGTTCTTC,CASSFSGRRNEQFF,TRBD2,TRBV10-1,medium-sized,TRBJ2-1
TGTGCCAGTAGTATAGGGGACAACACTGAAGCTTTCTTT,CASSIGDNTEAFF,NA,TRBV19,medium-sized,TRBJ1-1
TGTGCCAGCAGTTACGGGACAGGGGGCGGCTTCAATCAGCCCCAGCATTTT,CASSYGTGGGFNQPQHF,TRBD1,TRBV6-5,few,TRBJ1-5
TGCAGTGCTAGAGGGGGGGGGAAGACAGGCAACACCGGGGAGCTGTTTTTT,CSARGGGKTGNTGELFF,NA,TRBV20-1,many,TRBJ2-2
TGCAGTGCTAGAGAGGGGAGCTCCTATAATTCACCCCTCCACTTT,CSAREGSSYNSPLHF,NA,TRBV20-1,medium-sized,TRBJ1-6
TGCAGTGCTAGGTCCGGGCAGTTCGGCAATCAGCCCCAGCATTTT,CSARSGQFGNQPQHF,NA,TRBV20-1,many,TRBJ1-5
TGTGCCAGCAGCTCACCCGGGACTATCTGGAGCGGCGGGGAGCTGTTTTTT,CASSSPGTIWSGGELFF,TRBD2,TRBV11-2,NA,TRBJ2-2
TGCAGTTTCCCCATGGGTCGGTATGGCTACACCTTC,CSFPMGRYGYTF,NA,TRBV20-1,once,TRBJ1-2
TGCGCCAGCAGCCCGTTAGCGGGGTCCTACAATGAGCAGTTCTTC,CASSPLAGSYNEQFF,TRBD2,TRBV5-1,many,TRBJ2-1
TGTGCCAGCAGTTTGGTGGCAGGGGGCGAGCATTACTTC,CASSLVAGGEHYF,TRBD1,TRBV28,few,TRBJ2-7
TGTGCCAGCAGTTTATCACACCGGGGGGGAGCCGGACTATATAGCAATCAGCCCCAGCATTTT,CASSLSHRGGAGLYSNQPQHF,NA,TRBV27,NA,TRBJ1-5
TGTGCCAGCAGCTTGAACAGGGGTTTAACTAATGAAAAACTGTTTTTT,CASSLNRGLTNEKLFF,TRBD1,TRBV5-4,NA,TRBJ1-4
TGTGCCAGCAGTAGCGAAGGAGATACGCAGTATTTT,CASSSEGDTQYF,NA,TRBV6-2/TRBV6-3,medium-sized,TRBJ2-3
TGTGCCACCAGTGATCTCGGGACAGGGGGCTACAATGAGCAGTTCTTC,CATSDLGTGGYNEQFF,TRBD1,TRBV24-1,medium-sized,TRBJ2-1
TGTGCCAGCAGCTTAGCTAGAAACACAGATACGCGGTATTTT,CASSLARNTDTRYF,NA,TRBV7-2,many,TRBJ2-3
TGTGCCTGGAGTGTACGGGGGACAACCAAAAACATTCAGTACTTC,CAWSVRGTTKNIQYF,NA,TRBV30,medium-sized,TRBJ2-4